These T cell receptor beta chains were read from a single sample in a study of shared clonotypes between healthy human individuals. TCRdb's table, derived via immunoSEQ multiplex PCR, lists solely in-frame clones and lacks some. The table lists roughly 1,800,000 clones, approximately 94% of them singletons. The sequenced sample consisted of naive CD8+ T cells sorted from blood. These receptors were taken from a man aged 18 to 30 in good health. CDR3s include the opening cysteine and the closing phenylalanine or tryptophan. The order of the fields is V gene, clone size, D gene, J gene, CDR3 protein, CDR3 DNA. D genes are given only for firm matches. Some rows have no size entry. The others give once, few or many, or a class for an expanded clone.

V: TRBV30
size: -
D: TRBD2
J: TRBJ2-3
CDR3: CAWSSGSGGSADTQYF
DNA: TGTGCCTGGTCCTCGGGTAGCGGGGGTTCCGCAGATACGCAGTATTTT

V: TRBV27
size: once
D: -
J: TRBJ2-1
CDR3: CASSLPPVGGRHNEQFF
DNA: TGTGCCAGCAGTTTACCTCCGGTGGGCGGCCGCCACAATGAGCAGTTCTTC

V: TRBV10-3
size: -
D: -
J: TRBJ1-1
CDR3: CAISEARVTEAFF
DNA: TGTGCCATCAGTGAGGCCAGGGTGACTGAAGCTTTCTTT

V: TRBV27
size: -
D: -
J: TRBJ2-7
CDR3: CASSPGGLGAYEQYF
DNA: TGTGCCAGCAGTCCCGGGGGACTCGGAGCCTACGAGCAGTACTTC

V: TRBV2
size: -
D: -
J: TRBJ2-7
CDR3: CASSGPGTSYEQYF
DNA: TGTGCCAGCAGTGGACCTGGGACATCCTACGAGCAGTACTTC

V: TRBV4-1
size: -
D: -
J: TRBJ1-2
CDR3: CASSQFLPGDGYTF
DNA: TGCGCCAGCAGCCAATTCTTGCCAGGGGATGGCTACACCTTC

V: TRBV27
size: -
D: -
J: TRBJ2-1
CDR3: CASSHGEVRNEQFF
DNA: TGTGCCAGCAGCCATGGGGAGGTACGCAATGAGCAGTTCTTC

V: TRBV6-5
size: -
D: -
J: TRBJ2-2
CDR3: CASSYLGRNTGELFF
DNA: TGTGCCAGCAGTTACTTAGGTCGGAATACCGGGGAGCTGTTTTTT

V: TRBV28
size: -
D: -
J: TRBJ2-7
CDR3: CASSFRGAANEQYF
DNA: TGTGCCAGCAGTTTCCGGGGGGCTGCCAACGAGCAGTACTTC

V: TRBV7-6
size: -
D: TRBD2
J: TRBJ2-3
CDR3: CASSSGSTRTDTQYF
DNA: TGTGCCAGCAGTAGCGGGAGCACAAGAACAGATACGCAGTATTTT

V: TRBV27
size: -
D: TRBD2
J: TRBJ2-7
CDR3: CASSFLAGGSYEQYF
DNA: TGTGCCAGCAGTTTTCTAGCGGGGGGGAGCTACGAGCAGTACTTC

V: TRBV4-1
size: -
D: -
J: TRBJ2-2
CDR3: CASSQAGANTGELFF
DNA: TGCGCCAGCAGCCAAGCGGGGGCGAACACCGGGGAGCTGTTTTTT

V: TRBV7-9
size: -
D: -
J: TRBJ1-1
CDR3: CASSPREGTAEAFF
DNA: TGTGCCAGCAGCCCGAGGGAGGGTACGGCTGAAGCTTTCTTT

V: TRBV6-5
size: -
D: TRBD2
J: TRBJ2-7
CDR3: CASTIAGEQYF
DNA: TGTGCCAGCACCATAGCGGGGGAGCAGTACTTC

V: TRBV29-1
size: once
D: -
J: TRBJ1-2
CDR3: CSVEARGRVDGYTF
DNA: TGCAGCGTTGAGGCACGGGGGCGCGTAGACGGCTACACCTTC

V: TRBV7-9
size: -
D: TRBD2
J: TRBJ2-2
CDR3: CASSLDSAGGPTWELFF
DNA: TGTGCCAGCAGCTTAGATAGCGCGGGGGGCCCCACCTGGGAGCTGTTTTTT

V: TRBV5-6
size: -
D: -
J: TRBJ2-7
CDR3: CASSPGLGGYEQYF
DNA: TGTGCCAGCAGCCCGGGGCTGGGCGGCTACGAGCAGTACTTC

V: TRBV4-3
size: -
D: -
J: TRBJ2-7
CDR3: CASSQDTAYEQYF
DNA: TGCGCCAGCAGCCAAGACACGGCCTACGAGCAGTACTTC

V: TRBV13
size: -
D: TRBD1
J: TRBJ1-2
CDR3: CASSQKDREGFYGYTF
DNA: TGTGCCAGCAGCCAGAAGGACAGGGAGGGGTTCTATGGCTACACCTTC

V: TRBV10-2
size: -
D: TRBD2
J: TRBJ2-1
CDR3: CASSDASAGGWEQFF
DNA: TGCGCCAGCAGTGACGCCTCAGCGGGGGGCTGGGAGCAGTTCTTC

V: TRBV30
size: -
D: -
J: TRBJ2-5
CDR3: CAWEGGDQETQYF
DNA: TGTGCCTGGGAGGGCGGGGATCAAGAGACCCAGTACTTC

V: TRBV2
size: -
D: -
J: TRBJ1-2
CDR3: CASSEVNRGWGYTF
DNA: TGTGCCAGCAGTGAAGTGAACCGGGGTTGGGGCTACACCTTC

V: TRBV27
size: -
D: -
J: TRBJ2-7
CDR3: CASSLYVGGESYEQYF
DNA: TGTGCCAGCAGTTTATATGTCGGGGGAGAGTCCTACGAGCAGTACTTC

V: TRBV7-8
size: once
D: TRBD1
J: TRBJ1-2
CDR3: CASSQGDSPFYGYTF
DNA: TGTGCCAGCAGCCAAGGGGACAGTCCCTTCTATGGCTACACCTTC

V: TRBV7-9
size: -
D: -
J: TRBJ1-1
CDR3: CASSFGVGEAFF
DNA: TGTGCCAGCAGCTTCGGGGTAGGGGAAGCTTTCTTT

V: TRBV2
size: -
D: -
J: TRBJ2-7
CDR3: CASRVRLAYEQYF
DNA: TGTGCCAGCAGGGTCAGGTTAGCCTACGAGCAGTACTTC

V: TRBV30
size: -
D: -
J: TRBJ1-4
CDR3: CAWSGYGGVGEKLFF
DNA: TGTGCCTGGAGTGGTTACGGGGGCGTCGGTGAAAAACTGTTTTTT

V: TRBV5-1
size: -
D: -
J: TRBJ2-7
CDR3: CASSLDLSSYEQYF
DNA: TGCGCCAGCAGCTTGGATTTAAGCTCCTACGAGCAGTACTTC

V: TRBV13
size: -
D: TRBD2
J: TRBJ2-7
CDR3: CASSPGGRYEQYF
DNA: TGTGCCAGCAGCCCGGGGGGGCGATACGAGCAGTACTTC

V: TRBV21-1
size: once
D: -
J: TRBJ1-6
CDR3: CASKGQVAYNSPLHF
DNA: TGTGCCAGCAAAGGACAGGTCGCCTATAATTCACCCCTCCACTTT

V: TRBV4-1
size: -
D: TRBD1
J: TRBJ2-7
CDR3: CASSHLDRESYEQYF
DNA: TGCGCCAGCAGCCATCTTGACAGGGAATCCTACGAGCAGTACTTC

V: TRBV2
size: -
D: -
J: TRBJ2-7
CDR3: CASSERDYRPYEQYF
DNA: TGTGCCAGCAGTGAAAGAGATTACCGTCCCTACGAGCAGTACTTC

V: TRBV7-2
size: -
D: TRBD2
J: TRBJ2-5
CDR3: CASSLPRTSGGAEETQYF
DNA: TGTGCCAGCAGCTTACCGCGGACTAGCGGGGGGGCCGAAGAGACCCAGTACTTC

V: TRBV7-2
size: -
D: -
J: TRBJ2-3
CDR3: CASSLAGVPDTQYF
DNA: TGTGCCAGCAGCTTAGCAGGAGTCCCCGATACGCAGTATTTT

V: TRBV6-5
size: -
D: TRBD2
J: TRBJ2-1
CDR3: CASSLSGSWDNEQFF
DNA: TGTGCCAGCAGTTTAAGCGGGAGTTGGGACAATGAGCAGTTCTTC

V: TRBV4-3
size: -
D: -
J: TRBJ2-2
CDR3: CASSQTGLGTGELFF
DNA: TGCGCCAGCAGCCAGACAGGCTTGGGTACCGGGGAGCTGTTTTTT

V: TRBV2
size: -
D: TRBD1
J: TRBJ1-4
CDR3: CASSQRDRADEKLFF
DNA: TGTGCCAGCAGCCAAAGGGACAGGGCGGATGAAAAACTGTTTTTT

V: TRBV4-3
size: -
D: -
J: TRBJ2-1
CDR3: CASSQDISMGEDHEQFF
DNA: TGCGCCAGCAGCCAAGATATCTCTATGGGGGAGGACCATGAGCAGTTCTTC

V: TRBV5-1
size: -
D: TRBD1
J: TRBJ1-1
CDR3: CASSSGTDVGTEAFF
DNA: TGCGCCAGCAGCTCGGGGACAGACGTCGGCACTGAAGCTTTCTTT

V: TRBV7-9
size: -
D: TRBD1
J: TRBJ1-1
CDR3: CASSSPTGTLNTEAFF
DNA: TGTGCCAGCAGCTCTCCGACAGGGACCCTAAACACTGAAGCTTTCTTT

V: TRBV10-2
size: once
D: -
J: TRBJ2-7
CDR3: CATGEGDFYEQYF
DNA: TGCGCCACGGGAGAGGGGGACTTCTACGAGCAGTACTTC